These 28 T cell receptor beta chains share one sample of origin, sequenced in a study of T cell responses to AZD1222 COVID-19 vaccine. The assay was immunoSEQ multiplex PCR, and TCRdb's table has in-frame clones only and misses some. The data contain around 110,000 clones, 80% to 90% of them singletons. The sample consisted of peripheral blood, taken on day 0 of AZD1222 vaccination. The receptors shown here come from an adult in good health.

In this sample, this clone turned up once. This chain joins TRBV5-1 and TRBJ2-2; 12 nucleotides match TRBD2. The CDR3 spans 17 residues. J gave up 2 bases and V 0 bases, and 2 bases lay outside the gene matches. CDR1 and CDR2 from the germline V gene are SGHRS and YFSETQ. CDR3 nucleotides: TGCGCCAGCAGCTTGGGGACTAGCGGGAAAAACACCGGGGAGCTGTTTTTT. Its protein is CASSLGTSGKNTGELFF.

V gene TRBV24-1 combines with J gene TRBJ2-1; possibly TRBD1 or TRBD2 for D (6 bases each). CDR3 length: 16 amino acids. With 4 bases removed from V and 0 bases from J, the gap between germline ends came to 12 bases. Germline loops: CDR1 KGHDR, CDR2 SFDVKD. CDR3 sequence (DNA): TGTGCCACCAGTGACCTACAGGGAGGCTCCTACAATGAGCAGTTCTTC. This translates into CATSDLQGGSYNEQFF.

The CDR3, as DNA: TGTGCCAGCAGCACCGGGACAGGGGGGGTTGAAGCTTTCTTT. Protein: CASSTGTGGVEAFF. The chain couples TRBV9 to TRBJ1-1, with 11 bases matching TRBD1. With V trimmed by 4 bases and J by 7 bases, 6 bases remained unmatched. The CDR3 has 14 residues. Germline CDR1 and CDR2: SGDLS and YYNGEE.

The CDR3 DNA sequence: TGTGCCTGGAGTGTAAACCCGGGGGCCTACGAGCAGTACTTC. Translated, it gives CAWSVNPGAYEQYF. V usage is TRBV30 and J usage is TRBJ2-7, with a tentative D call TRBD2 (6 bases). The CDR3 is made up of 14 amino acids. CDR1 and CDR2 (germline): GTSNPN, SVGIG (reference sequence). Trimming left V 0 bases short and J 2 bases short, with 11 bases between.

The chain uses TRBV19 and TRBJ2-1, with D possibly being TRBD2 (5 bases). CDR3 length: 15 amino acids. Germline values: CDR1 LNHDA, CDR2 SQIVND (reference sequence). Trimming took off 3 bases at V and 10 bases at J, with 19 bases between the two ends. The CDR3 nucleotides are TGTGCCAGTAGTATCCCAGGACCGGGAAGTCGAGAGCAGTTCTTC. Translation gives CASSIPGPGSREQFF.

This clone has a single count. Other DNA variants within this sample encode the same CDR3. This chain joins TRBV28 and TRBJ2-7; D unclear. The CDR3 is made up of 11 amino acids. The germline CDR1 and CDR2 sequences are MDHEN and SYDVKM. The V and J ends lost 2 bases and 3 bases respectively, with 2 bases between them. CDR3 sequence reads: CASSLRYEQYF. The CDR3 DNA sequence: TGTGCCAGCAGTTTACGCTACGAGCAGTACTTC.

The chain is built from TRBV7-9 and TRBJ1-1, with D perhaps matching TRBD1 (5 bases). Trimming cost V 5 bases and J 0 bases, with 13 bases left between them. The germline V gene encodes CDR1 SEHNR and CDR2 FQNEAQ (reference sequence). This CDR3 comprises 15 residues. The CDR3 spells CASSPDRGLNTEAFF. In DNA, the CDR3 is TGTGCCAGCAGCCCTGACCGGGGGTTGAACACTGAAGCTTTCTTT.

This chain links TRBV9 with TRBJ1-2; D might be TRBD1 (5 bases). Trimming removed 3 bases from V and 7 bases from J, with 13 bases in between. CDR3 length: 13 amino acids. From germline, CDR1 is SGDLS and CDR2 YYNGEE. CDR3 residues: CASSGDPIGGYTF. The CDR3 DNA follows: TGTGCCAGCAGCGGGGACCCTATCGGTGGCTACACCTTC.

This clone was seen just once. The chain recombines TRBV4-1 with TRBJ1-4; a possible D gene is TRBD1 (6 bases). This CDR3 spans 18 amino acids. Trimming removed 4 bases from V and 0 bases from J, with 18 bases in between. The germline CDR1 and CDR2 sequences are MGHRA and YSYEKL. CDR3: CASSPGTLRSPTNEKLFF. Here the CDR3 DNA reads TGCGCCAGCAGCCCCGGGACACTTCGCTCCCCAACTAATGAAAAACTGTTTTTT.

This sequence joins TRBV6-6 and TRBJ1-5, with unresolved D. The CDR3 is 16 amino acids. With 4 bases removed from V and 0 bases from J, the gap between germline ends came to 13 bases. Germline V gene lookup returns CDR1 MNHNY and CDR2 SVGAGI (reference sequence). The CDR3 spells CASSFTQTSSNQPQHF. CDR3 in DNA: TGTGCCAGCAGTTTCACCCAGACTTCTAGCAATCAGCCCCAGCATTTT.

The chain joins TRBV6-6 to TRBJ2-1; D is perhaps TRBD2 (6 bases). The V gene's germline CDR1 is MNHNY and CDR2 SVGAGI (reference sequence). Deletions cut 8 bases from V and 9 bases from J, with 14 bases between. The CDR3 loop spans 12 amino acids. The CDR3 bases are TGTGCCAGCGGACCGACTAGTGCTGAGCAGTTCTTC. Amino acids: CASGPTSAEQFF.

The rearrangement uses TRBV7-6 and TRBJ2-7, with D perhaps TRBD1 (5 bases). The CDR3 length is 13 residues. Germline V gene data show CDR1 as SGHVS and CDR2 as FNYEAQ. Trimming removed 5 bases at V and 4 bases at J, with 12 bases between. DNA for the CDR3: TGTGCCAGCAGCAAAGATGACAGATACGAGCAGTACTTC. Amino acid sequence: CASSKDDRYEQYF.

The chain links TRBV29-1 to TRBJ2-1, with D unresolved. V was shortened by 4 bases and J by 0 bases, with 16 bases between the two germline ends. CDR3 length: 16 amino acids. Germline loops: CDR1 SQVTM, CDR2 ANQGSEA. The CDR3 DNA reads TGCAGCGTTGCCCTACGAACTGTGAGCTCCTACAATGAGCAGTTCTTC. Its translation: CSVALRTVSSYNEQFF.

The chain links TRBV28 to TRBJ1-2; D is uncertain. Germline values: CDR1 MDHEN, CDR2 SYDVKM. V was shortened by 5 bases and J by 10 bases, with 11 bases between the two germline ends. The CDR3 extends over 11 amino acids. The CDR3 nucleotides read TGTGCCAGCAGTCTGCAAAGGGACTACACCTTC. As protein: CASSLQRDYTF.

The sample holds a few counts of this clone. This chain uses TRBV24-1 with TRBJ2-7, with a tentative D call TRBD1 (6 bases). CDR1 and CDR2 (germline): KGHDR, SFDVKD. The CDR3 has 14 residues. Trimming cost V 4 bases and J 2 bases, with 11 bases left between them. This CDR3 is CATSDRQGTYEQYF. The CDR3 coding sequence is TGTGCCACCAGTGACAGGCAGGGGACCTACGAGCAGTACTTC.

The chain joins TRBV19 to TRBJ1-3; 7 bases align to TRBD1. The CDR3 length is 17 residues. Trimming cost V 4 bases and J 0 bases; bases outside gene matches: 9. The germline CDR1 and CDR2 sequences are LNHDA and SQIVND (reference sequence). The CDR3 region has the DNA TGTGCCAGTAGTAATCGACAGGGATCTTACTCTGGAAACACCATATATTTT. Encoded protein: CASSNRQGSYSGNTIYF.

The chain is built from TRBV5-8 and TRBJ1-1; unclear D gene. Trimming cost V 1 base and J 0 bases, with 10 bases left between them. The CDR3 runs to 15 residues. Germline loops: CDR1 SGHTS, CDR2 YDEGEE. CDR3 DNA: TGTGCCAGCAGCTTGTTAAGACTCCTGAACACTGAAGCTTTCTTT. Amino acid sequence: CASSLLRLLNTEAFF.

J is TRBJ1-1 and V is TRBV6-1; D uncertain. The CDR3 sequence is 14 residues long. V was clipped by 2 bases and J by 1 base, with 8 bases between them. Germline lookup yields CDR1 MNHNS and CDR2 SASEGT. The CDR3 coding sequence is TGTGCCAGCAGTGAACTATTTGGGAACACTGAAGCTTTCTTT. This translates into CASSELFGNTEAFF.

The V call is TRBV28, the J call TRBJ1-1; weak D call: TRBD1 (6 bases). This CDR3 has 15 residues. Germline V gives CDR1 MDHEN, CDR2 SYDVKM. Between the trimmed V and J ends, which lost 2 bases and 0 bases, there was a span of 10 bases. The CDR3 is CASSLGTSMNTEAFF. Written as DNA, the CDR3 is TGTGCCAGCAGTTTAGGGACATCAATGAACACTGAAGCTTTCTTT. Looking up the rest from reference TRBV28 and TRBJ1-1 gives the full variable domain: DVKVTQSSRYLVKRTGEKVFLECVQDMDHENMFWYRQDPGLGLRLIYFSYDVKMKEKGDIPEGYSVSREKKERFSLILESASTNQTSMYLCASSLGTSMNTEAFFGQGTRLTVV.

This chain links TRBV27 with TRBJ1-5, with D hard to call. Germline CDR1 and CDR2: MNHEY and SMNVEV (reference sequence). The CDR3 runs to 13 residues. The germline V and J ends were trimmed by 3 bases and 7 bases, with 10 bases remaining between them. CDR3 in DNA: TGTGCCAGCAGTTTTGATATAAGACAGCCCCAGCATTTT. It translates to CASSFDIRQPQHF.

The chain is built from TRBV28 and TRBJ1-5; D not certain. This CDR3 has 15 residues. Germline CDR1 MDHEN, CDR2 SYDVKM. The ends were cut back, 7 bases at V and 2 bases at J, with 15 bases in the middle. DNA for the CDR3: TGTGCCAGCAATGTGGGGTTTGGGGGCAATCAGCCCCAGCATTTT. Translating gives CASNVGFGGNQPQHF.

The genes are TRBV5-5 and TRBJ2-3; the D call may be TRBD1 or TRBD2 (5 bases each). Deletions cut 3 bases from V and 5 bases from J, with 16 bases between. CDR1 is SGHKS, CDR2 YYEKEE, per germline (reference sequence). This CDR3 has 15 amino acids. CDR3 bases: TGTGCCAGCAGCTCCGGGACCAAGGTGGGAGATACGCAGTATTTT. Residues: CASSSGTKVGDTQYF.

This rearrangement joins TRBV28 to TRBJ1-4, with a tentative D call TRBD1 (5 bases). The CDR3 totals 15 residues. V lost 6 bases and J 8 bases, leaving 19 bases between the germline ends. Per germline, CDR1 MDHEN and CDR2 SYDVKM. This CDR3 is CASSLGSGLVEKLFF. In DNA, the CDR3 is TGTGCCAGCAGCTTGGGTTCGGGGCTGGTCGAAAAACTGTTTTTT.

This clone was detected a few times. This same CDR3 is encoded by further DNA sequences in the sample. The chain couples TRBV29-1 to TRBJ2-2; 7 nucleotides align to TRBD2. The ends lost 6 bases at V and 3 bases at J; junction bases unmatched: 7. CDR3 size: 14 residues. Looked up from germline, CDR1 is SQVTM and CDR2 is ANQGSEA. The CDR3 loop is CSVGGGRDTGELFF. The CDR3 region has the DNA TGCAGCGTCGGGGGAGGGCGGGACACCGGGGAGCTGTTTTTT.

The chain recombines TRBV7-9 with TRBJ1-6; D is possibly TRBD1 (5 bases). Between the trimmed V and J ends, which lost 5 bases and 7 bases, there was a span of 12 bases. CDR1 SEHNR and CDR2 FQNEAQ come from the germline V gene (reference sequence). The CDR3 contains 14 residues. CDR3 coding DNA: TGTGCCAGCAGCCCAGACAGCGACAATTCACCCCTCCACTTT. Residues: CASSPDSDNSPLHF.

This sequence joins TRBV29-1 and TRBJ2-7, with 10 bases identical to TRBD1. V was pared by 5 bases and J by 1 base, with 5 bases of the junction left unmatched. Per the germline V gene, CDR1 is SQVTM and CDR2 is ANQGSEA. This CDR3 has 14 residues. The CDR3 loop reads CSVPRDRGSYEQYF. The CDR3 DNA is TGCAGCGTTCCTCGGGACAGGGGATCCTACGAGCAGTACTTC.

This chain links TRBV7-2 with TRBJ2-1; the D gene is possibly TRBD1 (6 bases). The CDR3 is 17 amino acids. V was shortened by 5 bases and J by 2 bases, with 19 bases between the two germline ends. CDR1 SGHTA and CDR2 FQGNSA come from the germline V gene. The CDR3 DNA reads TGTGCCAGCAGCCTACAAATCCAGGGGAGCACCTACAATGAGCAGTTCTTC. It is translated as CASSLQIQGSTYNEQFF.

V and J are TRBV4-2 and TRBJ1-6; 9 nucleotides line up with TRBD1. Trimming removed 0 bases from V and 8 bases from J; junction bases left unmatched: 5. This CDR3 spans 16 amino acids. Per the germline V gene, CDR1 is LGHNA and CDR2 is YNFKEQ. Here the CDR3 DNA reads TGTGCCAGCAGCCAAGAGGGACAGGGAAATCATTCACCCCTCCACTTT. Translating it yields CASSQEGQGNHSPLHF.